This paragraph reports one T cell receptor (beta chain). Its specificity is not known. TCRdb re-called the multiplex PCR reads with MiXCR, one entry per CDR3 protein. Here the sample spans 200,000 or so distinct CDR3 sequences, 31% being singletons. Samples came from axillary lymph nodes draining the breast cancer. CDR1 and CDR2 (germline): MNHEY, SVGEGT. The CDR3 has 17 residues. Trimming pared 6 bases from V and 4 bases from J, leaving 19 bases between. The data stem from a study of breast tumors, draining lymph nodes, adjacent tissues. The study, taken as a whole, reports: Most tumor T cells seemingly derive from lymph node, then expand in tumor. Tumor T cell lymph node origin was a supported hypothesis, not proven. Luminal-like breast cancer showed significantly greater tumor-nontumor repertoire similarity than basal-like breast cancer did.

Material: axillary lymph node tissue. The genes are TRBV6-2 or TRBV6-3 and TRBJ2-6; no clear D. This sequence was found in a female donor with breast cancer. Some clones in this sample may be carry-over from other donors' samples. CDR3 protein: CASSRRSLVSGANVLTF. In DNA form, the CDR3 reads TGTGCCAGCAGCCGAAGATCTTTGGTTTCCGGGGCCAACGTCCTGACTTTC.